Presented here are 16 T cell receptor beta chains from one specimen sequenced in a study of blood T cells in healthy people across ages. A second about 7 to 11 cycle PCR used barcoded and J-beta primers. TCRdb processed the 5' RACE reads anew with MiXCR; each CDR3 protein has one entry. This sample carries approximately 1.5 million distinct CDR3 sequences, about 35% of them seen once, and the ten largest clones take 10% to 12%. The specimen sequenced was blood. The receptors stem from a woman aged 25 to 39 in good health.

This chain joins TRBV28 and TRBJ2-1, with D maybe TRBD2 (6 bases). V lost 10 bases and J 10 bases, leaving 23 bases between the germline ends. CDR1 is MDHEN and CDR2 is SYDVKM in the germline V gene. This CDR3 has 14 residues. The CDR3 loop is CATRGTGPWQEQFF. The CDR3 region has the DNA TGTGCCACCAGAGGGACTGGGCCCTGGCAAGAGCAGTTCTTC. Full variable domain (rest looked up from reference TRBV28 and TRBJ2-1): DVKVTQSSRYLVKRTGEKVFLECVQDMDHENMFWYRQDPGLGLRLIYFSYDVKMKEKGDIPEGYSVSREKKERFSLILESASTNQTSMYLCATRGTGPWQEQFFGPGTRLTVL.

V and J are TRBV5-1 and TRBJ2-7, with D uncertain. Trimming cost V 4 bases and J 3 bases, with 11 bases left between them. This CDR3 region has 13 residues. Germline-derived CDR1 and CDR2 are SGHRS and YFSETQ. The CDR3 spells CASSMAWGYEQYF. The DNA of the CDR3 is TGCGCCAGCAGCATGGCTTGGGGCTACGAGCAGTACTTC.

This clonotype appeared once. A much larger clonotype is one base distant, so this may be a read error. The chain carries TRBV29-1 and TRBJ2-1; 7 bases are a match to TRBD1. The CDR3 has 13 amino acids. V was pared by 6 bases and J by 10 bases, with 12 bases of the junction left unmatched. From germline, CDR1 is SQVTM and CDR2 ANQGSEA. CDR3 residues: CSVAGTVLWEQFF. Written as DNA, the CDR3 is TGCAGCGTAGCCGGGACAGTACTTTGGGAGCAGTTCTTC.

This clonotype was seen once. V usage is TRBV7-9 and J usage is TRBJ2-2; D may be TRBD2 (7 bases). The CDR3 is made up of 16 amino acids. Germline assignment: CDR1 SEHNR and CDR2 FQNEAQ (reference sequence). V lost 5 bases to trimming and J lost 4 bases, with 17 bases between them. CDR3 nucleotide sequence: TGTGCCAGCAGCAGCGGGGCGGGGGCGCGCACCGGGGAGCTGTTTTTT. This codes for CASSSGAGARTGELFF.

The rearrangement links TRBV2 to TRBJ2-3; D not certain. Germline CDR1 reads SNHLY; CDR2 reads FYNNEI. This CDR3 has 15 amino acids. Trimming removed 3 bases at V and 3 bases at J, with 13 bases between. This CDR3 is CASSDLLLGTDTQYF. The CDR3 coding sequence is TGTGCCAGCAGTGATTTACTTCTTGGGACAGATACGCAGTATTTT.

The chain has TRBV5-5 and TRBJ2-3, with TRBD2 identical over 7 bases. V lost 4 bases to trimming and J lost 5 bases; unmatched junction nucleotides: 10. Germline V gives CDR1 SGHKS, CDR2 YYEKEE (reference sequence). This CDR3 is 15 amino acids long. The CDR3 spells CASSRLAGVQDTQYF. CDR3 nucleotides: TGTGCCAGCAGCCGACTCGCGGGAGTGCAAGATACGCAGTATTTT.

This clonotype showed up just a few times. The chain combines TRBV20-1 with TRBJ2-4; D is unresolved. Germline loops: CDR1 DFQATT, CDR2 SNEGSKA (reference sequence). The CDR3 is 12 residues long. V lost 1 base, J lost 8 bases, and 9 bases lay in between. DNA for the CDR3: TGCAGTGCTAGAGGGCCCAGATACATTCAGTACTTC. The encoded protein is CSARGPRYIQYF.

About this clonotype itself: Germline is not matched at one junction end, which may reflect a read error. The chain combines TRBV20-1 with TRBJ2-5; 7 bases are shared with TRBD1. The germline CDR1 and CDR2 sequences are DFQATT and SNEGSKA (reference sequence). CDR3 length: 12 residues. The CDR3 spells CRATDRAEAQYF. The CDR3 DNA reads as TGCAGGGCTACTGACAGGGCTGAGGCCCAGTACTTC.

This clonotype was picked up a small number of times. The V gene is TRBV6-1, the J gene TRBJ2-1; D gene uncertain. The CDR3 length is 16 residues. Trimming removed 4 bases at V and 0 bases at J, with 13 bases between. The germline gives CDR1 MNHNS, CDR2 SASEGT. The CDR3 protein is CASSAMMASSYNEQFF. The CDR3 nucleotides are TGTGCCAGCAGTGCAATGATGGCCAGCTCCTACAATGAGCAGTTCTTC.

The J gene is TRBJ1-5, the V gene TRBV10-1; 10 bases are a match to TRBD1. The CDR3 has 18 amino acids. J gave up 1 base and V 5 bases, and 11 bases lay outside the gene matches. CDR1 and CDR2 (germline): WNHNN, SYGVQD (reference sequence). CDR3 sequence reads: CASSPGTGEVGSNQPQHF. The CDR3 nucleotides read TGCGCCAGCAGTCCCGGGACAGGGGAGGTCGGGAGCAATCAGCCCCAGCATTTT.

This chain joins TRBV5-1 and TRBJ2-2; perhaps TRBD2 as D (5 bases). Trimming shortened V by 0 bases and J by 4 bases, and 16 bases separated the two germline ends. Germline V gives CDR1 SGHRS, CDR2 YFSETQ. CDR3 length: 17 amino acids. The CDR3 DNA reads TGCGCCAGCAGCTTGGAAGGGAGTTACCGCCTCACCGGGGAGCTGTTTTTT. It is translated as CASSLEGSYRLTGELFF. Using reference TRBV5-1 and TRBJ2-2 for the parts outside the CDR3, the full variable domain is KAGVTQTPRYLIKTRGQQVTLSCSPISGHRSVSWYQQTPGQGLQFLFEYFSETQRNKGNFPGRFSGRQFSNSRSEMNVSTLELGDSALYLCASSLEGSYRLTGELFFGEGSRLTVL.

J is TRBJ2-5 and V is TRBV20-1; no clear D gene. V was cut by 5 bases and J by 0 bases, with 10 bases left in between. There are 13 residues in the CDR3. Germline V gives CDR1 DFQATT, CDR2 SNEGSKA (reference sequence). CDR3 nucleotide sequence: TGCAGTGCTCACCCCGGGTACCAAGAGACCCAGTACTTC. Protein sequence: CSAHPGYQETQYF.

This rearrangement joins TRBV6-5 to TRBJ2-5; D is ambiguous. This CDR3 is 13 amino acids long. The germline CDR1 and CDR2 sequences are MNHEY and SVGAGI. Trimming removed 1 base from V and 5 bases from J, with 8 bases in between. CDR3 protein: CASSYFPWETQYF. For the CDR3, the DNA is TGTGCCAGCAGTTACTTTCCGTGGGAGACCCAGTACTTC.

The chain has TRBV28 and TRBJ2-7, with D possibly TRBD2 on 6 matching bases. Germline CDR1 and CDR2: MDHEN and SYDVKM. The CDR3 is made up of 14 amino acids. V was trimmed by 3 bases and J by 1 base, leaving 10 bases between them. The CDR3 protein is CASSLGGWSYEQYF. CDR3 in DNA: TGTGCCAGCAGTTTGGGAGGCTGGTCCTACGAGCAGTACTTC.

The CDR3 DNA reads TGCAGTGCTCTTGGACTAGCCTACACAGATACGCAGTATTTT. Amino acid sequence: CSALGLAYTDTQYF. This rearrangement joins TRBV20-1 to TRBJ2-3; 8 bases fit TRBD2. This CDR3 is 14 amino acids long. Per the germline V gene, CDR1 is DFQATT and CDR2 is SNEGSKA (reference sequence). V lost 5 bases, J lost 2 bases, and 6 bases stayed unmatched.

This clonotype has at least ten counts. V is TRBV29-1 and J is TRBJ2-5, with a tentative D call TRBD1 (6 bases). CDR3 size: 12 residues. The germline CDR1 and CDR2 sequences are SQVTM and ANQGSEA. V lost 3 bases and J lost 5, with 10 bases in between. The DNA of the CDR3 is TGCAGCGTTGATCAGGGGTTGGAGACCCAGTACTTC. Translating gives CSVDQGLETQYF.